These 26 T cell receptor beta chains were sequenced from one sample in a study of blood T cell repertoires in COVID-19. Assay used: immunoSEQ multiplex PCR; TCRdb lists only in-frame clones, some missing. The repertoire holds about 60,000 clones, approximately 77% seen once, with 25% to 40% in the top ten. The sequenced material came from peripheral blood. The origin of the receptors is a human donor in a cohort sampled during active COVID-19.

V usage is TRBV7-8 and J usage is TRBJ1-6; D is undetermined. The germline CDR1 and CDR2 sequences are SGHVS and FQNEAQ. CDR3 length equals 14 residues. V gave up 0 bases and J gave up 10 bases, with 10 bases separating them. CDR3 coding DNA: TGTGCCAGCAGCTTAGCCCCCTCGGGATCACCCCTCCACTTT. This gives the protein CASSLAPSGSPLHF.

The V gene is TRBV10-1, the J gene TRBJ1-2; D gene ambiguous. The CDR3 has 13 residues. Germline CDR1 reads WNHNN; CDR2 reads SYGVQD (reference sequence). With 2 bases removed from V and 0 bases from J, the gap between germline ends came to 4 bases. The CDR3 loop is CASSEAANYGYTF. In DNA, the CDR3 is TGCGCCAGCAGTGAGGCAGCTAACTATGGCTACACCTTC.

The V gene is TRBV4-2, the J gene TRBJ1-3, with 8 positions matching TRBD1. The CDR3 extends over 16 amino acids. Trimming cost V 0 bases and J 4 bases; bases outside gene matches: 5. Looked up from germline, CDR1 is LGHNA and CDR2 is YNFKEQ. CDR3 amino acids: CASSQEDRALGNTIYF. The CDR3 nucleotides are TGTGCCAGCAGCCAAGAGGACAGGGCACTCGGAAACACCATATATTTT.

The gene calls are TRBV3-1 (or the pseudogene TRBV3-2) and TRBJ1-2; the D gene is possibly TRBD1 (5 bases). The CDR3 runs 17 residues. From germline, CDR1 is LGHDT and CDR2 YNNKEL (reference sequence). V shed 5 bases and J shed 2 bases, with 21 bases lying between them. The CDR3 reads CASSSPPWAGFNYGYTF. CDR3 in DNA: TGTGCCAGCAGCTCTCCTCCGTGGGCAGGGTTCAACTATGGCTACACCTTC.

This chain connects TRBV7-2 to TRBJ2-1; D gene uncertain. CDR1 is SGHTA, CDR2 FQGNSA, per germline. V was clipped by 2 bases and J by 7 bases, with 15 bases between them. CDR3 size: 15 residues. CDR3 protein: CASSLLKLPTNEQFF. Written as DNA, the CDR3 is TGTGCCAGCAGCTTACTGAAATTACCCACTAATGAGCAGTTCTTC. Full variable domain (outside the CDR3, taken from reference TRBV7-2 and TRBJ2-1): GAGVSQSPSNKVTEKGKDVELRCDPISGHTALYWYRQSLGQGLEFLIYFQGNSAPDKSGLPSDRFSAERTGGSVSTLTIQRTQQEDSAVYLCASSLLKLPTNEQFFGPGTRLTVL.

The gene calls are TRBV7-8 and TRBJ1-2; 11 nucleotides line up with TRBD1. V was pared by 5 bases and J by 6 bases, with 8 bases of the junction left unmatched. Germline values: CDR1 SGHVS, CDR2 FQNEAQ. The CDR3 length is 15 residues. The CDR3 region has the DNA TGTGCCAGCAGCACTGGACAGGGGGCACTTAATGGCTACACCTTC. Amino acids: CASSTGQGALNGYTF.

V gene TRBV28 combines with J gene TRBJ1-4, with 9 bases matching TRBD1. CDR1 is MDHEN and CDR2 is SYDVKM in the germline V gene. V lost 5 bases and J lost 6; bases outside the gene matches: 13. This CDR3 is built from 17 residues. The CDR3 DNA reads TGTGCCAGCAGTCCCCCCGGGACAGGGCCCTATGATGAAAAACTGTTTTTT. This translates into CASSPPGTGPYDEKLFF.

This sequence joins TRBV10-3 and TRBJ1-2; D gene unclear. Germline V lookup: CDR1 ENHRY, CDR2 SYGVKD. Trimming stripped 3 bases from V and 5 bases from J, with 13 bases between. The CDR3 is made up of 14 amino acids. The CDR3 loop reads CAISDGDQWYGYTF. The CDR3 DNA reads TGTGCCATCAGTGACGGAGACCAGTGGTATGGCTACACCTTC.

This sequence joins TRBV12-2 and TRBJ2-4; the table's D call, TRBD1, was not checked against the DNA. TRBV12-2 is annotated as a pseudogene. The CDR3 extends over 16 amino acids. The CDR3 DNA follows: TGTGCAAGTCGCTTAGCGCTTTGGGGACACCGAAACATTCAGTACTTC. It specifies CASRLALWGHRNIQYF.

The genes are TRBV12-3 or TRBV12-4 and TRBJ2-2; D gene ambiguous. The CDR3 has 11 residues. The ends were cut back, 6 bases at V and 4 bases at J, with 3 bases in the middle. In DNA form, the CDR3 reads TGTGCCAGCAGGGCCACCGGGGAGCTGTTTTTT. It specifies CASRATGELFF.

Many counts were recorded for this clone. This chain connects TRBV7-9 to TRBJ2-1; 11 bases fit TRBD2. The CDR3 loop spans 13 amino acids. Germline V lookup: CDR1 SEHNR, CDR2 FQNEAQ (reference sequence). V lost 8 bases to trimming and J lost 5 bases; unmatched junction nucleotides: 2. This CDR3 reads CASGTSGDNEQFF. Written as DNA, the CDR3 is TGTGCCAGCGGGACTAGCGGAGACAATGAGCAGTTCTTC.

This CDR3 is CASSPGPGQGTDTQYF. CDR3 sequence (DNA): TGCGCCAGCAGCCCGGGCCCGGGACAGGGCACAGATACGCAGTATTTT. The J gene is TRBJ2-3, the V gene TRBV5-1, with 8 bases that match TRBD1. The V segment lost 4 bases and the J segment 1 base; nucleotides outside the gene matches: 8. Germline CDR1 reads SGHRS; CDR2 reads YFSETQ. The CDR3 is made up of 16 amino acids.

About this clone: In the same sample, other DNA sequences code for this CDR3. This chain uses TRBV28 with TRBJ2-5; 9 bases fit TRBD2. This CDR3 is built from 14 residues. With V trimmed by 5 bases and J by 1 base, 2 bases remained unmatched. Germline lookup yields CDR1 MDHEN and CDR2 SYDVKM. The CDR3 spells CASSLSGGQETQYF. CDR3 coding DNA: TGTGCCAGCAGTCTTAGCGGGGGCCAAGAGACCCAGTACTTC.

The chain couples TRBV6-2 or TRBV6-3 to TRBJ1-5; the match to TRBD1 covers 9 bases. This CDR3 contains 17 residues. V lost 5 bases to trimming and J lost 4 bases; unmatched junction nucleotides: 12. In germline, CDR1 is MNHEY, CDR2 SVGEGT. The CDR3 protein is CASSRSGTGSKNQPQHF. In DNA, the CDR3 is TGTGCCAGCAGTAGGTCCGGGACAGGGAGCAAAAATCAGCCCCAGCATTTT.

The V and J genes are TRBV4-1 and TRBJ1-1; no definite D call. Trimming took 8 bases from V and 1 from J, leaving 17 bases between them. Germline V CDR1 and CDR2: MGHRA, YSYEKL. CDR3 size: 15 residues. This CDR3 is CASADWAGSNTEAFF. The DNA of the CDR3 is TGCGCCAGCGCTGATTGGGCCGGATCGAACACTGAAGCTTTCTTT.

This chain joins TRBV5-1 and TRBJ2-5, with D tentatively TRBD1 (6 bases). Germline V gene lookup returns CDR1 SGHRS and CDR2 YFSETQ. The CDR3 sequence is 15 residues long. V lost 0 bases and J lost 4, with 13 bases in between. Written as DNA, the CDR3 is TGCGCCAGCAGCTTGGTCAACAGGGTAGGAGAGACCCAGTACTTC. As protein: CASSLVNRVGETQYF.

The chain carries TRBV3-1 (or the pseudogene TRBV3-2) and TRBJ2-1; 8 bases match TRBD2. The CDR3 runs 21 residues. Trimming cost V 0 bases and J 4 bases; bases outside gene matches: 20. Germline V CDR1 and CDR2: LGHDT, YNNKEL (reference sequence). The CDR3 is CASSQDPGRAWAHRLYNEQFF. The CDR3 DNA reads TGTGCCAGCAGCCAAGATCCCGGGAGGGCCTGGGCACATCGCCTATACAATGAGCAGTTCTTC.

This clone was detected a few times. V is TRBV11-2 and J is TRBJ2-1; D unclear. This CDR3 spans 18 amino acids. Germline lookup yields CDR1 SGHAT and CDR2 FQNNGV. V was shortened by 3 bases and J by 0 bases, with 18 bases between the two germline ends. The CDR3 protein is CASSFPPLRISSYNEQFF. CDR3 in DNA: TGTGCCAGCAGCTTCCCCCCTTTGAGGATCAGCTCCTACAATGAGCAGTTCTTC.

CDR3 protein: CASSPLAGQGTGGYTF. Here the CDR3 DNA reads TGTGCCAGCAGCCCCCTGGCGGGACAGGGGACGGGTGGCTACACCTTC. J is TRBJ1-2 and V is TRBV7-8, with 10 bases aligning to TRBD1. V lost 5 bases, J lost 7 bases, and 13 bases stayed unmatched. Germline CDR1 SGHVS, CDR2 FQNEAQ. The CDR3 extends over 16 amino acids.

The CDR3 DNA follows: TGCAGTGCTAGTATGGGACAGGGTTTCAATGAGCAGTTCTTC. This translates into CSASMGQGFNEQFF. The chain links TRBV20-1 to TRBJ2-1; 9 nucleotides align to TRBD1. V lost 3 bases, J lost 6 bases, and 6 bases stayed unmatched. Germline loops: CDR1 DFQATT, CDR2 SNEGSKA (reference sequence). The CDR3 is made up of 14 amino acids.

V gene TRBV7-2 combines with J gene TRBJ1-5, with D maybe TRBD1 (6 bases). V dropped 4 bases and J dropped 4 bases, with 14 bases sitting between them. The length of the CDR3 is 15 residues. The germline gives CDR1 SGHTA, CDR2 FQGNSA. CDR3 in amino acids: CASSSQGGENQPQHF. CDR3 DNA: TGTGCCAGCAGCTCACAGGGTGGGGAGAATCAGCCCCAGCATTTT.

By share of the sample, this clone is medium-sized. V usage is TRBV20-1 and J usage is TRBJ1-1; D is unresolved. The V end lost 4 bases, the J end lost 2 bases, and 5 bases lay between the germline ends. The CDR3 loop spans 11 amino acids. Germline assignment: CDR1 DFQATT and CDR2 SNEGSKA (reference sequence). The CDR3 sequence is CSATKNTEAFF. The CDR3 DNA follows: TGCAGTGCTACTAAAAACACTGAAGCTTTCTTT.

The chain employs TRBV12-1 and TRBJ2-1; the table gives TRBD2 as D, unverified against the DNA. TRBV12-1 is designated a pseudogene. This CDR3 has 13 amino acids. CDR3 in DNA: TGTGCCAGCAGCTTTCCCGCGGTCAATGAGCAGTTCTTC. It specifies CASSFPAVNEQFF.

This chain links TRBV19 with TRBJ1-3; D remains ambiguous. Trimming left V 5 bases short and J 0 bases short, with 11 bases between. The CDR3 runs 15 residues. Per germline, CDR1 LNHDA and CDR2 SQIVND (reference sequence). In nucleotides, the CDR3 is TGTGCCAGTAGTCCCCGTGGCATCTCTGGAAACACCATATATTTT. The encoded protein is CASSPRGISGNTIYF.

The chain joins TRBV27 to TRBJ2-3, with D unresolved. Germline CDR1 is MNHEY and CDR2 is SMNVEV (reference sequence). With 3 bases removed from V and 6 bases from J, the gap between germline ends came to 10 bases. The CDR3 runs 13 residues. In DNA, the CDR3 is TGTGCCAGCAGTTTTTCCCGGCGGGATACGCAGTATTTT. Protein product: CASSFSRRDTQYF.

This clone was seen a handful of times. The gene calls are TRBV9 and TRBJ1-3; D possibly corresponds to TRBD1 (6 bases). The germline V gene encodes CDR1 SGDLS and CDR2 YYNGEE. V was clipped by 3 bases and J by 2 bases, with 18 bases between them. This CDR3 is 17 amino acids long. CDR3 coding DNA: TGTGCCAGCAGCGCCCGGCCGACAGGTTCGGCTGGAAACACCATATATTTT. Amino acids: CASSARPTGSAGNTIYF.